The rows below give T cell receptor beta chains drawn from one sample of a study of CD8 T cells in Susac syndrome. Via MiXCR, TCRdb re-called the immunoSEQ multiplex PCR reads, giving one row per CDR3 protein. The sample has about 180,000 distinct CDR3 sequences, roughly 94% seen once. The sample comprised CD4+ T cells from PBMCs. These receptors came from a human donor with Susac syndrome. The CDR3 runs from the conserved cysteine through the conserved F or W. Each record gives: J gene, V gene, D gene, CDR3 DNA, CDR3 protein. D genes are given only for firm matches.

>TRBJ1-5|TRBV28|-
TGTGCCAGCAGTGGTGGCAATCAGCCCCAGCATTTT
CASSGGNQPQHF
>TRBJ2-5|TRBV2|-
TGTGCCAGCAGTGAATTTCGCTACTTCAGGGAGACCCAGTACTTC
CASSEFRYFRETQYF
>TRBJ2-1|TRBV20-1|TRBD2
TGCAGTGCAATAGCGGGCCTAGCCTACAATGAGCAGTTCTTC
CSAIAGLAYNEQFF
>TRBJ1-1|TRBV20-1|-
TGCAGTGCTAACCGGGGGCCTGGGGGCACTGAAGCTTTCTTT
CSANRGPGGTEAFF
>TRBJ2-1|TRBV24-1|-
TGTGCCACCAGTGAGCGGGGAGACAATGAGCAGTTCTTC
CATSERGDNEQFF
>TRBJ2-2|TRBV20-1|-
TGCAGTGCCCCAGGGGGGGACACCGGGGAGCTGTTTTTT
CSAPGGDTGELFF
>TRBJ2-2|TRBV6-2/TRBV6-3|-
TGTGCCAGCAGCTCCCTCCTGACAGGCACCACCGGGGAGCTGTTTTTT
CASSSLLTGTTGELFF
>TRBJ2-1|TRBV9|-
TGTGCCAGCAGCGTGGAGACTTACTCCTACAATGAGCAGTTCTTC
CASSVETYSYNEQFF
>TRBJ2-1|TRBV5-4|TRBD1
TGTGCCAGCAGCTCGGGACAGGTTGGGGACAATGAGCAGTTCTTC
CASSSGQVGDNEQFF
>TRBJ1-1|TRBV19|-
TGTGCCAGCAGGACAGCGTCCGGTGAAGCTTTCTTT
CASRTASGEAFF
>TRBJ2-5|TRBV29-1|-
TGCAGCGTTGGAGCAGAGACCCAGTACTTC
CSVGAETQYF
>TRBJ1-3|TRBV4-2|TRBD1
TGTGCCAGCAGCCAAGAGATAACAGGGGACTCTGGAAACACCATATATTTT
CASSQEITGDSGNTIYF
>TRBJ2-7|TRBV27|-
TGTGCCAGCGGTGGGACTTCCTTCTACGAGCAGTACTTC
CASGGTSFYEQYF